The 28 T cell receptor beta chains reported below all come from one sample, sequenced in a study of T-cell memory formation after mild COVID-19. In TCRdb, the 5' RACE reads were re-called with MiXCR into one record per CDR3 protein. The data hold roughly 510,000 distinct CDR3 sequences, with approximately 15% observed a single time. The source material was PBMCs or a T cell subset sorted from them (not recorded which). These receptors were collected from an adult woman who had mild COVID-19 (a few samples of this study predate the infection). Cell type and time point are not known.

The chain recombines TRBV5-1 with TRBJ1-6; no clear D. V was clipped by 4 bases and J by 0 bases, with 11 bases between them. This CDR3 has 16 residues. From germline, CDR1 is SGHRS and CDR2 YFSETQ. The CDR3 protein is CASSNGLSSYNSPLHF. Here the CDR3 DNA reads TGCGCCAGCAGCAATGGACTGAGCTCCTATAATTCACCCCTCCACTTT.

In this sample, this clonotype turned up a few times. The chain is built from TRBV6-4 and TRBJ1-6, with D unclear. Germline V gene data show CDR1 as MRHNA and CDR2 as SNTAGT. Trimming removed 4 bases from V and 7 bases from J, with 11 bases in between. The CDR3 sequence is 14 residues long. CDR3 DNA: TGTGCCAGCAGTGCCTCGATTGGGAATTCACCCCTCCACTTT. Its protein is CASSASIGNSPLHF.

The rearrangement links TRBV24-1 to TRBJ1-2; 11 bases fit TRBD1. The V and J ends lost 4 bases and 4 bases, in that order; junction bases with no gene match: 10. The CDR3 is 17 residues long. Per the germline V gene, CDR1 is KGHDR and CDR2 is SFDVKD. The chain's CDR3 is CATSESLGTGGAYGYTF. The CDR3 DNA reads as TGTGCCACCAGTGAATCCCTTGGGACAGGGGGTGCCTATGGCTACACCTTC.

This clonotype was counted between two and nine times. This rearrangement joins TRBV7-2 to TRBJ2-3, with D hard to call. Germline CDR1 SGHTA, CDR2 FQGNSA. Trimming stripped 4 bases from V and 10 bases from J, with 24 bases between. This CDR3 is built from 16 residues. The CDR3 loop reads CASSSRRSNLGGPQYF. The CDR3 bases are TGTGCCAGCAGCTCTAGGCGAAGTAATTTGGGTGGACCGCAGTATTTT.

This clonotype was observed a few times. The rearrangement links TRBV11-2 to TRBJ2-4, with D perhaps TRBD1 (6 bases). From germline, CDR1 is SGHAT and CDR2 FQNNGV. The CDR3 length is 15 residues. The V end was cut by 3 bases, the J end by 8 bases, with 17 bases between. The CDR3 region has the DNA TGTGCCAGCAGCTTGGACAGTGGGGCATGGGACATTCAGTACTTC. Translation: CASSLDSGAWDIQYF.

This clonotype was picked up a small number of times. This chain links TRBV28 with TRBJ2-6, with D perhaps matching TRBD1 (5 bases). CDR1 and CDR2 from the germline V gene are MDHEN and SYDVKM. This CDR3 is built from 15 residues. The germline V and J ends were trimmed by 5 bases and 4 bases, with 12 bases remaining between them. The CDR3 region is CASSRQWTGANVLTF. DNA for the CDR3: TGTGCCAGCAGTCGACAGTGGACGGGGGCCAACGTCCTGACTTTC. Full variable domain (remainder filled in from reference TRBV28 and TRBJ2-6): DVKVTQSSRYLVKRTGEKVFLECVQDMDHENMFWYRQDPGLGLRLIYFSYDVKMKEKGDIPEGYSVSREKKERFSLILESASTNQTSMYLCASSRQWTGANVLTFGAGSRLTVL.

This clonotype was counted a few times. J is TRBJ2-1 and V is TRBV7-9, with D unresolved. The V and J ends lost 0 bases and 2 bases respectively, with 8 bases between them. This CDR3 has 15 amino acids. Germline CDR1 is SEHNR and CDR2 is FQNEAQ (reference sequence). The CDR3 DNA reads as TGTGCCAGCAGCTTAGCGGTTGGGGCCTACAATGAGCAGTTCTTC. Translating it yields CASSLAVGAYNEQFF.

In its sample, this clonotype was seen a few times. The CDR3 spells CAWREGFFYGYTF. The CDR3 nucleotides are TGTGCCTGGAGGGAAGGGTTCTTCTATGGCTACACCTTC. The rearrangement links TRBV30 to TRBJ1-2, with unresolved D. This CDR3 region has 13 residues. CDR1 is GTSNPN, CDR2 SVGIG, per germline (reference sequence). Trimming removed 3 bases at V and 4 bases at J, with 12 bases between.

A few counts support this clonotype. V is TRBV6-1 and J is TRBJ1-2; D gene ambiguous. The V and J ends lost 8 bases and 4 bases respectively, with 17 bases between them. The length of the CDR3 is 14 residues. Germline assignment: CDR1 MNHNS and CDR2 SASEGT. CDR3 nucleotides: TGTGCCAGCGGGGATGAATTATCTGGCTATGGCTACACCTTC. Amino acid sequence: CASGDELSGYGYTF.

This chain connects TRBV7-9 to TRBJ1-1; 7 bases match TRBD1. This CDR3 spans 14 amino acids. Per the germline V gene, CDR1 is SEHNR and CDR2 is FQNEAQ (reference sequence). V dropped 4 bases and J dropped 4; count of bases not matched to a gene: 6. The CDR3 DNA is TGTGCCAGCAGCTGGACTCCAGGGGGCACTGAAGCTTTCTTT. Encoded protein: CASSWTPGGTEAFF.

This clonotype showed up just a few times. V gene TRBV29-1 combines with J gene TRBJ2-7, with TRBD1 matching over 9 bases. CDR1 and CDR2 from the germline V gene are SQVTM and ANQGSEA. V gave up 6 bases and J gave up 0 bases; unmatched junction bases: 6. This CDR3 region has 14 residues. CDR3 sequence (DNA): TGCAGCGTGGCCGGGACAGGGAGCTCCTACGAGCAGTACTTC. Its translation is CSVAGTGSSYEQYF.

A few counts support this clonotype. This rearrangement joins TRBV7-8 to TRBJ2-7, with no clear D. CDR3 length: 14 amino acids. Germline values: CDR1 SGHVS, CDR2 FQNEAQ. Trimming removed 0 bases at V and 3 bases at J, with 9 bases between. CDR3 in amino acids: CASSLAVMSYEQYF. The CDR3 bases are TGTGCCAGCAGCTTAGCTGTCATGAGCTACGAGCAGTACTTC. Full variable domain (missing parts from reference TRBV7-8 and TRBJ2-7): GAGVSQSPRYKVAKRGQDVALRCDPISGHVSLFWYQQALGQGPEFLTYFQNEAQLDKSGLPSDRFFAERPEGSVSTLKIQRTQQEDSAVYLCASSLAVMSYEQYFGPGTRLTVT.

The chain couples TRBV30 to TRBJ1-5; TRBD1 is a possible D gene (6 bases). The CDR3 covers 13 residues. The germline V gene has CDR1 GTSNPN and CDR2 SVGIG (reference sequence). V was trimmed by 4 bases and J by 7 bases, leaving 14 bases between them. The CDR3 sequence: CAWTGGGGQPQHF. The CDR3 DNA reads TGTGCCTGGACTGGAGGGGGAGGCCAGCCCCAGCATTTT.

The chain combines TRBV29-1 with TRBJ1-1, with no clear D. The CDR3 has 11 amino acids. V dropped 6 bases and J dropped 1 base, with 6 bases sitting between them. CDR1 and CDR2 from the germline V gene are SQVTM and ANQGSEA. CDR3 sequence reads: CSVAKNTEAFF. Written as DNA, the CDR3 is TGCAGCGTCGCCAAGAACACTGAAGCTTTCTTT.

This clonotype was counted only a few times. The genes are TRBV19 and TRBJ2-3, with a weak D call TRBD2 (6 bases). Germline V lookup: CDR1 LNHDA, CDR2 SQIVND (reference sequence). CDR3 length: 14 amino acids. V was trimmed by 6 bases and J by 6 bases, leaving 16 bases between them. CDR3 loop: CASRDPGESDTQYF. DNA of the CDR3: TGTGCCAGTAGGGACCCGGGAGAGAGTGATACGCAGTATTTT.

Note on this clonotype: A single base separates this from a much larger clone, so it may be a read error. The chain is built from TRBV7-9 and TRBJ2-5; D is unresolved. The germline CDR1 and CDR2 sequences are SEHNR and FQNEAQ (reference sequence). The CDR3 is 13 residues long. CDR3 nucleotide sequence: TGTGCGAGCCCCGGCGGTTACCAAGAGACCCAGTACTTC. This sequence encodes CASPGGYQETQYF. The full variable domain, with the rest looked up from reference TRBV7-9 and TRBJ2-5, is DTGVSQNPRHKITKRGQNVTFRCDPISEHNRLYWYRQTLGQGPEFLTYFQNEAQLEKSRLLSDRFSAERPKGSFSTLEIQRTEQGDSAMYLCASPGGYQETQYFGPGTRLLVL.

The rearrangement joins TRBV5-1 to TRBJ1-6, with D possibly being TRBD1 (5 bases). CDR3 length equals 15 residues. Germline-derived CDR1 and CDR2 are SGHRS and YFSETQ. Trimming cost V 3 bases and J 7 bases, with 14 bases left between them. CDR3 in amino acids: CASSSGRGKNSPLHF. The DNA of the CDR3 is TGCGCCAGCAGCTCTGGCCGGGGGAAGAATTCACCCCTCCACTTT.

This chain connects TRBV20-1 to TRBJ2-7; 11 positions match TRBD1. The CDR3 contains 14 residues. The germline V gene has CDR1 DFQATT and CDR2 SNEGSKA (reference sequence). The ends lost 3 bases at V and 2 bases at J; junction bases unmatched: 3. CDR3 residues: CSASAGQGAYEQYF. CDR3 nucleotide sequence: TGCAGTGCTAGCGCGGGACAGGGGGCCTACGAGCAGTACTTC.

CDR3 bases: TGTGCCATCAGTGAGGGAGGCTCTACTAGGGGGGAGACCCAGTACTTC. Protein sequence: CAISEGGSTRGETQYF. V is TRBV10-3 and J is TRBJ2-5; the D gene is possibly TRBD1 (6 bases). The germline CDR1 and CDR2 sequences are ENHRY and SYGVKD. V shed 2 bases and J shed 5 bases, with 18 bases lying between them. The CDR3 has 16 amino acids.

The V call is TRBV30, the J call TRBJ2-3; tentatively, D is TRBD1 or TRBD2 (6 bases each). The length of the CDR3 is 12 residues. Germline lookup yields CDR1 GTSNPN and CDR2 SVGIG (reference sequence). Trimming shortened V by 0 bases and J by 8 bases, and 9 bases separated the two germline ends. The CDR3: CAWSVQGGTQYF. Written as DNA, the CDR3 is TGTGCCTGGAGTGTACAGGGAGGTACGCAGTATTTT.

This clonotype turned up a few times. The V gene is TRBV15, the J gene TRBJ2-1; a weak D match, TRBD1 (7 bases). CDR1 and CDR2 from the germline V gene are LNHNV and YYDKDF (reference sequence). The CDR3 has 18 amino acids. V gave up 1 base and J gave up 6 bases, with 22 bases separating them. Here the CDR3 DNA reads TGTGCCACCAGCAGAGCCGGGAGCGAGAGGAGGGGGCCCAATGAGCAGTTCTTC. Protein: CATSRAGSERRGPNEQFF.

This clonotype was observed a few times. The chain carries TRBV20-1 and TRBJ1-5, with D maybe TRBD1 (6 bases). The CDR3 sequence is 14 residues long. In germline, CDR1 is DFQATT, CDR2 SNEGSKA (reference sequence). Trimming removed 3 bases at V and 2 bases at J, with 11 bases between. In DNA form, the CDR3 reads TGCAGTGCTAGCGGGCAGGGGCGCAATCAGCCCCAGCATTTT. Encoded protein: CSASGQGRNQPQHF.

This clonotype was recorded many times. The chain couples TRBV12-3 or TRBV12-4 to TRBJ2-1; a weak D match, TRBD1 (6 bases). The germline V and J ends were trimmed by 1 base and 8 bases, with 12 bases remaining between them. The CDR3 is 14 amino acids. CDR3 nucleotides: TGTGCCAGCAGTTTAGGAGGGACAATCGATGAGCAGTTCTTC. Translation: CASSLGGTIDEQFF.

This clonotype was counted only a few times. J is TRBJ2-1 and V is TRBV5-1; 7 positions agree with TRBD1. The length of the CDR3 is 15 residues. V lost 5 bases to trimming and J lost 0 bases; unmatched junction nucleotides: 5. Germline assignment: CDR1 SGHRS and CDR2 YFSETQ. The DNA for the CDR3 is TGCGCCAGCAGGGCCGGGACAGACTCCTACAATGAGCAGTTCTTC. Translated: CASRAGTDSYNEQFF.

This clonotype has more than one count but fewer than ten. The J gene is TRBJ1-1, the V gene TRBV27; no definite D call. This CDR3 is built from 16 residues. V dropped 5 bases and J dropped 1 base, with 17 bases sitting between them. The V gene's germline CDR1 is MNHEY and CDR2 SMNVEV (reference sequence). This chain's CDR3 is CASSTEVGVRNTEAFF. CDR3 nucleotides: TGTGCCAGCAGTACCGAGGTGGGTGTTCGGAACACTGAAGCTTTCTTT.

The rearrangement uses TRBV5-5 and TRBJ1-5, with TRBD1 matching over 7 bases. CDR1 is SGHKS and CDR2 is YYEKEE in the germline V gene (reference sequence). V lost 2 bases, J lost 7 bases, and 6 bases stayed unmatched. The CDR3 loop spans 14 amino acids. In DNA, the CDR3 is TGTGCCAGCAGCTTCTCAGGGGGAAAACAGCCCCAGCATTTT. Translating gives CASSFSGGKQPQHF.

CDR3 DNA: TGTGCCAGCAGTTTATATGGAAACACCATATATTTT. Translation: CASSLYGNTIYF. The chain recombines TRBV12-3 or TRBV12-4 with TRBJ1-3; unclear D gene. The CDR3 has 12 residues. V was clipped by 2 bases and J by 3 bases, with 2 bases between them.

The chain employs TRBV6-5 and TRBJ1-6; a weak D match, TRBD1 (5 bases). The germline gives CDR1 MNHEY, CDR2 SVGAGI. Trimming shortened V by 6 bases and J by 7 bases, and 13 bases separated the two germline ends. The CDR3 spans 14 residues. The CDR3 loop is CASSLGRVNSPLHF. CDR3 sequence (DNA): TGTGCCAGCAGCCTGGGACGGGTAAATTCACCCCTCCACTTT.